A single sample is the source of the 3 T cell receptor beta chains below, sequenced in a study of blood T cells in healthy people across ages. Next came a second PCR, run for about 6 to 12 cycles, which used a sample-barcoded 5' primer along with a J-beta primer mix. TCRdb redid the calling of the 5' RACE reads with MiXCR, one entry per CDR3 protein. Of under 2,000,000 distinct CDR3 sequences in the sample, approximately 50% are singletons; the top ten hold approximately 2.1%. Sample: blood. Source of these receptors: a woman between 35 and 50 years old in good health.

V usage is TRBV20-1 and J usage is TRBJ2-4; D is undetermined. The CDR3 is made up of 13 amino acids. Trimming stripped 5 bases from V and 8 bases from J, with 16 bases between. Germline lookup yields CDR1 DFQATT and CDR2 SNEGSKA (reference sequence). CDR3: CSAPTHTADIQYF. CDR3 nucleotide sequence: TGCAGTGCTCCGACCCACACGGCTGACATTCAGTACTTC.

About this clonotype itself: One base away lies a much larger clone, so this may be a sequencing read error. The V gene is TRBV29-1, the J gene TRBJ2-5; D perhaps matches TRBD1 (6 bases). V was shortened by 7 bases and J by 0 bases, with 9 bases between the two germline ends. This CDR3 has 12 amino acids. Germline CDR1 is SQVTM and CDR2 is ANQGSEA. CDR3 amino acids: CSGRQDQETQYF. DNA of the CDR3: TGCAGCGGGCGACAGGACCAAGAGACCCAGTACTTC.

The V and J genes are TRBV29-1 and TRBJ2-4; possible D gene TRBD1, 5 bases. The J call may be in error: the DNA end matches TRBJ2-5 better. The germline V gene encodes CDR1 SQVTM and CDR2 ANQGSEA. This CDR3 is 13 amino acids long. The CDR3 DNA reads as TGCAGCACCCGCCAGGGTATAAGGGAGACCCAGTACTTC. Its translation: CSTRQGIRETQYF.